Given below is one T cell receptor (beta chain) in context. These data originate in a study of blood T cell repertoires in COVID-19. The germline V gene encodes CDR1 LGHDT and CDR2 YNNKEL (reference sequence). This CDR3 has 14 residues. V was pared by 2 bases and J by 4 bases, with 1 base of the junction left unmatched. The authors' processing: By means of reference gene primer amplification, nucleated cell counts were estimated. This table comes from immunoSEQ multiplex PCR, and its TCRdb copy is limited to in-frame clones, with some not included. That table is the source of V, J and clone size, and D and trimming were worked out from the DNA. The data contain hundreds of thousands of clones, 80% to 90% of them singletons.

The sequencing input was peripheral blood. The genes are TRBV3-1 (or the pseudogene TRBV3-2) and TRBJ2-1, with 8 nucleotides matching TRBD1. The TCR comes from a man in his forties or fifties with acute or convalescent COVID-19. The CDR3 DNA sequence: TGTGCCAGCAGCCAACGGACAGGGTACAATGAGCAGTTCTTC. Protein: CASSQRTGYNEQFF.